A single sample is the source of the 6 T cell receptor beta chains below, sequenced in a study of blood T cells in healthy people across ages. Alongside a J-beta primer mix, a sample-barcoded 5' primer served in a second PCR lasting about 7 to 11 cycles. TCRdb re-derived calls from the 5' RACE reads in MiXCR, one entry per CDR3 protein. The sample records some 800,000 distinct CDR3 sequences, roughly 25% being singletons. These records were also assigned to another study, of T cells of mothers and their children.

The sequencing input was blood. The receptors shown here come from a boy between 10 and 17 years old in good health.

This clonotype appeared many times. The CDR3 sequence is CASSLVTSGYNEQFF. The CDR3 DNA follows: TGTGCCAGCAGTTTAGTGACTAGCGGTTACAATGAGCAGTTCTTC. V usage is TRBV12-3 or TRBV12-4 and J usage is TRBJ2-1; 9 bases are a match to TRBD2. V lost 1 base, J lost 4 bases, and 2 bases stayed unmatched. This CDR3 contains 15 residues.

V usage is TRBV29-1 and J usage is TRBJ2-2; tentatively, D is TRBD1 (5 bases). The CDR3 contains 14 residues. Trimming stripped 5 bases from V and 2 bases from J, with 12 bases between. Germline V CDR1 and CDR2: SQVTM, ANQGSEA. CDR3 nucleotides: TGCAGCGTTCCCAGGGCGGCAAACACCGGGGAGCTGTTTTTT. Amino acid sequence: CSVPRAANTGELFF.

This clonotype has a count of ten or more. The rearrangement joins TRBV7-6 to TRBJ2-7; D possibly corresponds to TRBD2 (6 bases). There are 14 residues in the CDR3. Germline-derived CDR1 and CDR2 are SGHVS and FNYEAQ. V was clipped by 3 bases and J by 0 bases, with 9 bases between them. In DNA, the CDR3 is TGTGCCAGCAGCTTGCTAGCGAACTCCTACGAGCAGTACTTC. It encodes CASSLLANSYEQYF. The complete variable domain, with remaining parts taken from reference TRBV7-6 and TRBJ2-7, reads GAGVSQSPRYKVTKRGQDVALRCDPISGHVSLYWYRQALGQGPEFLTYFNYEAQQDKSGLPNDRFSAERPEGSISTLTIQRTEQRDSAMYRCASSLLANSYEQYFGPGTRLTVT.

In its sample, this clonotype was seen a few times. V gene TRBV15 combines with J gene TRBJ2-5; TRBD1 agrees at 7 bases. Germline CDR1 and CDR2: LNHNV and YYDKDF (reference sequence). The CDR3 runs to 15 residues. Trimming removed 1 base from V and 6 bases from J; junction bases left unmatched: 8. Here the CDR3 reads CATSRVTGSAQTQYF. The DNA of the CDR3 is TGTGCCACCAGCAGAGTGACAGGGAGTGCACAGACCCAGTACTTC. Complete variable domain (other parts from reference TRBV15 and TRBJ2-5): DAMVIQNPRYQVTQFGKPVTLSCSQTLNHNVMYWYQQKSSQAPKLLFHYYDKDFNNEADTPDNFQSRRPNTSFCFLDIRSPGLGDTAMYLCATSRVTGSAQTQYFGPGTRLLVL.

This clonotype appeared a few times. V gene TRBV27 combines with J gene TRBJ2-5; D might be TRBD1 (6 bases). The germline V gene has CDR1 MNHEY and CDR2 SMNVEV (reference sequence). V was trimmed by 6 bases and J by 2 bases, leaving 16 bases between them. This CDR3 has 15 amino acids. CDR3 sequence reads: CASRTGSSIQETQYF. The CDR3 nucleotides read TGTGCCAGCAGAACAGGGAGTTCTATTCAAGAGACCCAGTACTTC.

This clonotype has just a few counts. In DNA, the CDR3 is TGTGCCAGCAGCCCCAGGGCAACTAATGAAAAACTGTTTTTT. As protein: CASSPRATNEKLFF. This chain links TRBV11-2 with TRBJ1-4; D possibly corresponds to TRBD1 (5 bases). Trimming stripped 5 bases from V and 0 bases from J, with 7 bases between. CDR3 length equals 14 residues. Germline V gene sequence: CDR1 SGHAT, CDR2 FQNNGV.